Listed here are 28 T cell receptor beta chains from one sample, sequenced in a study of blood T cell repertoires in COVID-19. Sequenced by immunoSEQ multiplex PCR; TCRdb stores in-frame clones only, minus some. The repertoire holds 200,000 to 300,000 clones, with around four fifths as singletons. The material sequenced was peripheral blood. The source is a man in his fifties or sixties with acute or convalescent COVID-19.

V and J are TRBV19 and TRBJ2-7; 7 nucleotides line up with TRBD1. This CDR3 spans 14 amino acids. Per germline, CDR1 LNHDA and CDR2 SQIVND (reference sequence). Trimming took 5 bases from V and 3 from J; bases not matched to a gene: 7. In nucleotides, the CDR3 is TGTGCCAGTAGTTCACTCGGGACAGTCTACGAGCAGTACTTC. Encoded protein: CASSSLGTVYEQYF.

The chain carries TRBV9 and TRBJ1-4; TRBD1 matches 9 bases. CDR1 is SGDLS, CDR2 YYNGEE, per germline. This CDR3 spans 15 amino acids. V trimming: 3 bases; J trimming: 4 bases; junction bases outside the gene matches: 4. CDR3 DNA: TGTGCCAGCAGCGCCCCGGACAGGGGTAATGAAAAACTGTTTTTT. Protein product: CASSAPDRGNEKLFF.

DNA of the CDR3: TGTGCCAGTAGTCCAGGGACAGGGGCCTCGTTTCAGCCCCAGCATTTT. Amino acid sequence: CASSPGTGASFQPQHF. The V and J genes are TRBV19 and TRBJ1-5; 10 bases align to TRBD1. The CDR3 is 16 residues long. With V trimmed by 5 bases and J by 6 bases, 10 bases remained unmatched. CDR1 is LNHDA, CDR2 SQIVND, per germline (reference sequence).

The rearrangement links TRBV7-9 to TRBJ2-3; D may be TRBD2 (7 bases). The ends were cut back, 0 bases at V and 3 bases at J, with 10 bases in the middle. The CDR3 length is 15 residues. CDR1 is SEHNR and CDR2 is FQNEAQ in the germline V gene (reference sequence). CDR3 loop: CASSLAGGATDTQYF. In nucleotides, the CDR3 is TGTGCCAGCAGCTTAGCGGGGGGGGCAACAGATACGCAGTATTTT.

The chain is built from TRBV7-2 and TRBJ2-7, with TRBD2 matching 8 bases. The CDR3 is 15 amino acids. Germline assignment: CDR1 SGHTA and CDR2 FQGNSA. The V gene end was trimmed by 4 bases and the J gene end by 6 bases; junction bases not matched to a gene: 11. CDR3 sequence: CASSSNSGVGLEQYF. In nucleotides, the CDR3 is TGTGCCAGCAGCTCGAATAGCGGGGTGGGGCTCGAGCAGTACTTC.

The chain uses TRBV9 and TRBJ2-4, with D tentatively TRBD2 (5 bases). Trimming pared 4 bases from V and 4 bases from J, leaving 18 bases between. The CDR3 contains 16 residues. Germline V CDR1 and CDR2: SGDLS, YYNGEE. The CDR3 loop reads CASSLHEGFAKNIQYF. CDR3 nucleotide sequence: TGTGCCAGCAGCCTCCACGAGGGATTTGCTAAAAACATTCAGTACTTC.

This clone was picked up one time. The genes are TRBV5-6 and TRBJ1-4; possible D gene TRBD1, 6 bases. Trimming left V 0 bases short and J 6 bases short, with 15 bases between. The CDR3 spans 16 residues. Germline V gene data show CDR1 as SGHDT and CDR2 as YYEEEE. For the CDR3, the DNA is TGTGCCAGCAGCTTGGCCCGGCAGGGGAGTTATGAAAAACTGTTTTTT. The encoded protein is CASSLARQGSYEKLFF.

V gene TRBV2 combines with J gene TRBJ2-3, with 8 bases aligning to TRBD2. Germline loops: CDR1 SNHLY, CDR2 FYNNEI. V shed 6 bases, J shed 2 bases, and the junction held 13 bases outside the gene matches. The CDR3 sequence is 17 residues long. The CDR3 here is CASSVSGGPDSTDTQYF. The CDR3 bases are TGTGCCAGCAGCGTCAGCGGGGGCCCTGATTCCACAGATACGCAGTATTTT. The full variable domain, its missing parts supplied by reference TRBV2 and TRBJ2-3, is EPEVTQTPSHQVTQMGQEVILRCVPISNHLYFYWYRQILGQKVEFLVSFYNNEISEKSEIFDDQFSVERPDGSNFTLKIRSTKLEDSAMYFCASSVSGGPDSTDTQYFGPGTRLTVL.

V usage is TRBV6-2 or TRBV6-3 and J usage is TRBJ2-7, with TRBD2 identical over 7 bases. CDR3 length: 16 residues. The trim removed 5 bases at V and 1 base at J, leaving 11 bases unmatched. Per germline, CDR1 MNHEY and CDR2 SVGEGT. The CDR3: CASSTPRDYKSYEQYF. The DNA of the CDR3 is TGTGCCAGCAGTACGCCCCGGGACTACAAATCCTACGAGCAGTACTTC.

The J gene is TRBJ2-2, the V gene TRBV7-8; D not resolved. Germline values: CDR1 SGHVS, CDR2 FQNEAQ. The V end was cut by 5 bases, the J end by 2 bases, with 12 bases between. The CDR3 is made up of 15 amino acids. The CDR3 is CASSLPRLNTGELFF. The CDR3 DNA is TGTGCCAGCAGCCTACCTAGACTCAACACCGGGGAGCTGTTTTTT.

This clone appeared a few times. V is TRBV5-5 and J is TRBJ2-7; possible D gene TRBD1, 6 bases. The CDR3 is 17 amino acids. Germline assignment: CDR1 SGHKS and CDR2 YYEKEE (reference sequence). V gave up 2 bases and J gave up 0 bases, with 18 bases separating them. The CDR3 spells CASSFTQTGLSSYEQYF. The DNA for the CDR3 is TGTGCCAGCAGCTTTACTCAGACAGGTCTTAGCTCCTACGAGCAGTACTTC.

The chain recombines TRBV28 with TRBJ2-2, with TRBD1 identical over 8 bases. The V gene's germline CDR1 is MDHEN and CDR2 SYDVKM. The CDR3 totals 16 residues. The V gene end was trimmed by 1 base and the J gene end by 1 base; junction bases not matched to a gene: 2. CDR3 residues: CASSLYRGKNTGELFF. CDR3 DNA: TGTGCCAGCAGTTTATACAGGGGGAAGAACACCGGGGAGCTGTTTTTT.

The J gene is TRBJ2-7, the V gene TRBV6-2 or TRBV6-3; the D gene is possibly TRBD2 (6 bases). Trimming pared 3 bases from V and 0 bases from J, leaving 15 bases between. Germline assignment: CDR1 MNHEY and CDR2 SVGEGT. This CDR3 spans 16 amino acids. The CDR3 coding sequence is TGTGCCAGCAGTTATGGTAGCGGCAGGAGCTCCTACGAGCAGTACTTC. Translating gives CASSYGSGRSSYEQYF.

The chain is built from TRBV14 and TRBJ1-1; TRBD1 might be the D (6 bases). The CDR3 consists of 15 residues. In germline, CDR1 is SGHDN, CDR2 FVKESK. The V end lost 0 bases, the J end lost 1 base, and 9 bases lay between the germline ends. CDR3 residues: CASSQDLTGNTEAFF. CDR3 bases: TGTGCCAGCAGCCAAGATCTGACAGGGAACACTGAAGCTTTCTTT. Supplemented by reference TRBV14 and TRBJ1-1, the full variable domain reads EAGVTQFPSHSVIEKGQTVTLRCDPISGHDNLYWYRRVMGKEIKFLLHFVKESKQDESGMPNNRFLAERTGGTYSTLKVQPAELEDSGVYFCASSQDLTGNTEAFFGQGTRLTVV.

The V gene is TRBV19, the J gene TRBJ2-7, with TRBD1 matching 10 bases. J gave up 7 bases and V 5 bases, and 8 bases lay outside the gene matches. Germline values: CDR1 LNHDA, CDR2 SQIVND (reference sequence). The CDR3 loop spans 14 amino acids. The CDR3 DNA sequence: TGTGCCAGTAGTCCGGGACAGGGGAGCGGGGAGCAGTACTTC. Its translation is CASSPGQGSGEQYF.

The J gene is TRBJ2-7, the V gene TRBV11-2; 9 bases map to TRBD2. The germline CDR1 and CDR2 sequences are SGHAT and FQNNGV. J was trimmed by 3 bases and V by 5 bases; bases with no gene match: 5. This CDR3 is 14 amino acids long. The CDR3 loop reads CASSPLAGYYEQYF. The CDR3 DNA is TGTGCCAGCAGCCCTCTAGCGGGGTACTACGAGCAGTACTTC.

This clone was recorded a few times. The J gene is TRBJ2-5, the V gene TRBV5-1, with TRBD2 identical over 10 bases. Germline V gene data show CDR1 as SGHRS and CDR2 as YFSETQ. V trimming: 4 bases; J trimming: 1 base; junction bases outside the gene matches: 7. This CDR3 comprises 16 residues. The chain's CDR3 is CASSLRTSGPQETQYF. The CDR3 nucleotides are TGCGCCAGCAGCCTTCGGACTAGCGGACCCCAAGAGACCCAGTACTTC.

J is TRBJ1-4 and V is TRBV9, with TRBD1 matching over 8 bases. V gave up 0 bases and J gave up 5 bases; unmatched junction bases: 0. The germline V gene encodes CDR1 SGDLS and CDR2 YYNGEE. CDR3 size: 14 residues. CDR3 in amino acids: CASSVGQGNEKLFF. The CDR3 nucleotides read TGTGCCAGCAGCGTAGGACAGGGGAATGAAAAACTGTTTTTT.

CDR3 bases: TGTGCCAGTAGTACAAGTTGGCCCCCCGAAAAACTGTTTTTT. It encodes CASSTSWPPEKLFF. The V call is TRBV19, the J call TRBJ1-4; D gene ambiguous. The germline V gene has CDR1 LNHDA and CDR2 SQIVND (reference sequence). CDR3 length: 14 amino acids. The ends were cut back, 4 bases at V and 8 bases at J, with 14 bases in the middle.

CDR3 coding DNA: TGTGCCAGCAGCCAAGCTTACTCTTCTGGGGCCAACGTCCTGACTTTC. Translated: CASSQAYSSGANVLTF. The rearrangement joins TRBV3-1 (or the pseudogene TRBV3-2) to TRBJ2-6; no clear D gene. CDR1 LGHDT and CDR2 YNNKEL come from the germline V gene (reference sequence). The CDR3 consists of 16 residues. Deletions cut 1 base from V and 1 base from J, with 8 bases between.

The chain has TRBV6-2 or TRBV6-3 and TRBJ1-2; 12 bases agree with TRBD1. The CDR3 consists of 15 residues. V lost 2 bases and J lost 8; bases outside the gene matches: 6. From germline, CDR1 is MNHEY and CDR2 SVGEGT. CDR3 in DNA: TGTGCCAGCAGTTACGAGGGACAGGGGGCTTTCGGCTACACCTTC. Amino acid sequence: CASSYEGQGAFGYTF.

The chain uses TRBV7-9 and TRBJ1-1; TRBD1 matches at 8 bases. The ends lost 10 bases at V and 7 bases at J; junction bases unmatched: 5. Germline CDR1 and CDR2: SEHNR and FQNEAQ (reference sequence). The CDR3 is made up of 11 amino acids. In DNA, the CDR3 is TGTGCCACCCAGGGGGCCAGTGAAGCTTTCTTT. As protein: CATQGASEAFF.

The chain uses TRBV6-4 and TRBJ2-3; a possible D gene is TRBD1 (6 bases). This CDR3 region has 14 residues. CDR1 and CDR2 (germline): MRHNA, SNTAGT. Trimming removed 9 bases at V and 6 bases at J, with 19 bases between. The CDR3 DNA reads as TGTGCCAGTAGTCTGCGGCCGAGGGGGGATACGCAGTATTTT. Amino acids: CASSLRPRGDTQYF.

This chain uses TRBV3-1 (or the pseudogene TRBV3-2) with TRBJ2-1; 9 bases match TRBD1. Trimming cost V 4 bases and J 5 bases; bases outside gene matches: 9. Per the germline V gene, CDR1 is LGHDT and CDR2 is YNNKEL (reference sequence). CDR3 size: 16 residues. CDR3 protein: CASSRDLDRGDNEQFF. The DNA of the CDR3 is TGTGCCAGCAGCCGGGACCTGGACAGGGGTGACAATGAGCAGTTCTTC.

The chain carries TRBV11-2 and TRBJ1-2; 9 nucleotides agree with TRBD1. The CDR3 sequence is 15 residues long. Germline CDR1 reads SGHAT; CDR2 reads FQNNGV. V lost 5 bases, J lost 8 bases, and 12 bases stayed unmatched. CDR3: CASSTQDRGTGGYTF. The DNA of the CDR3 is TGTGCCAGCAGCACCCAGGACAGGGGAACTGGGGGCTACACCTTC.

The rearrangement links TRBV19 to TRBJ2-6, with 7 bases lining up with TRBD1. The J segment lost 4 bases and the V segment lost 4 bases, leaving 4 bases of the junction unmatched. This CDR3 region has 15 residues. Germline loops: CDR1 LNHDA, CDR2 SQIVND (reference sequence). The chain's CDR3 is CASSRKDRGANVLTF. In DNA form, the CDR3 reads TGTGCCAGTAGTAGAAAGGACAGGGGGGCCAACGTCCTGACTTTC.

Concerning this clone: The sample carries other DNA sequences with the same CDR3. The chain couples TRBV18 to TRBJ1-2, with 8 bases aligning to TRBD1. V lost 3 bases, J lost 4 bases, and 1 base stayed unmatched. CDR1 and CDR2 from the germline V gene are KGHSH and LQKENI. CDR3 length equals 13 residues. The CDR3 loop is CASSPDRGYGYTF. The CDR3 bases are TGTGCCAGCTCACCCGACAGGGGCTATGGCTACACCTTC. Variable domain in full (rest from reference TRBV18 and TRBJ1-2): NAGVMQNPRHLVRRRGQEARLRCSPMKGHSHVYWYRQLPEEGLKFMVYLQKENIIDESGMPKERFSAEFPKEGPSILRIQQVVRGDSAAYFCASSPDRGYGYTFGSGTRLTVV.

This chain uses TRBV7-6 with TRBJ2-1; 13 bases fit TRBD2. The CDR3 extends over 16 amino acids. Per the germline V gene, CDR1 is SGHVS and CDR2 is FNYEAQ. V trimming: 2 bases; J trimming: 12 bases; junction bases outside the gene matches: 10. CDR3 nucleotides: TGTGCCAGCAGCTTATGGGGGACTAGCGGGGCTAGTGGGCAGTTCTTC. Residues: CASSLWGTSGASGQFF.